The entry that follows covers one TCR beta chain sequence. The CDR3 loop spans 14 amino acids. CDR1 is LNHDA, CDR2 SQIVND, per germline (reference sequence). Trimming took 6 bases from V and 7 from J; bases not matched to a gene: 6. This sample is part of a study of blood T cell repertoires in COVID-19. For the study at large: Sites across the United States, Italy and Spain contributed samples from acute and convalescent COVID-19. In each case, the material was cDNA or gDNA derived from T cells, B-cell-depleted T cells, or PBMCs.

Original analysis: By means of reference gene primer amplification, nucleated cell counts were estimated. The assay was immunoSEQ multiplex PCR, and TCRdb's table has in-frame clones only and misses some. V and J calls and clone size are given by that table; D and trimming were obtained from the DNA. The sample consists of 98,000 or so clones, roughly nine tenths of them appearing once. The chain employs TRBV19 and TRBJ2-1, with 10 bases fitting TRBD2. The source is a human donor in a cohort sampled during active COVID-19. Sequencing input: peripheral blood. The CDR3 protein is CASRISGGSNEQFF. The CDR3 DNA reads TGTGCCAGTAGGATTAGCGGGGGGTCTAATGAGCAGTTCTTC.